The sequence of this T cell receptor (beta chain) was determined in a study of blood T cell repertoires in COVID-19. Methods used by the authors: Using reference gene primer amplification, nucleated cell counts were estimated. Sequencing used immunoSEQ multiplex PCR; TCRdb keeps in-frame clones, though not all of them. The DNA was the basis for D and trimming; V, J and clone size are from that table. The table includes around 160,000 clones, 85% to 95% detected once. Germline CDR1 reads SGHTA; CDR2 reads FQGNSA. V lost 1 base and J lost 2; bases outside the gene matches: 1. The CDR3 is 16 residues long. During active infection, Seattle patients enrolled and were then monitored through disease.

This TCR came from an older woman with COVID-19, enrolled during active disease. The V call is TRBV7-2, the J call TRBJ2-3, with 12 bases matching TRBD2. The sequencing sample was made of peripheral blood. The CDR3 here is CASSLGLAGVTDTQYF. CDR3 sequence (DNA): TGTGCCAGCAGCTTAGGACTAGCGGGGGTCACAGATACGCAGTATTTT. Looking up the rest from reference TRBV7-2 and TRBJ2-3 gives the full variable domain: GAGVSQSPSNKVTEKGKDVELRCDPISGHTALYWYRQSLGQGLEFLIYFQGNSAPDKSGLPSDRFSAERTGGSVSTLTIQRTQQEDSAVYLCASSLGLAGVTDTQYFGPGTRLTVL.